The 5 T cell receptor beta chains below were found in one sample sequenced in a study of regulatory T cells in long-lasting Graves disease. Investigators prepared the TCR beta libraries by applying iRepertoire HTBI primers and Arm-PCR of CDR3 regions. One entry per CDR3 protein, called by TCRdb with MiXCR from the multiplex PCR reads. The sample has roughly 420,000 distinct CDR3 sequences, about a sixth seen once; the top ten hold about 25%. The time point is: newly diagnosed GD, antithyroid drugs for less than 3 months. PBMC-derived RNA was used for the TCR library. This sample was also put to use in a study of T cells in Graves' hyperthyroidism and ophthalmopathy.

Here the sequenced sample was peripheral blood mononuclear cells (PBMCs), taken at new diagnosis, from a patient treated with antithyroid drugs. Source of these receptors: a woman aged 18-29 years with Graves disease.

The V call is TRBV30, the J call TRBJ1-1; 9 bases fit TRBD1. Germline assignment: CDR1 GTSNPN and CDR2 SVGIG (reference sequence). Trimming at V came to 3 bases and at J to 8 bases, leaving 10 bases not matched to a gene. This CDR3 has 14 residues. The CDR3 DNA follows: TGTGCCTGGAGCCGACCGGACAGGGGAATGGAAGCTTTCTTT. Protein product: CAWSRPDRGMEAFF.

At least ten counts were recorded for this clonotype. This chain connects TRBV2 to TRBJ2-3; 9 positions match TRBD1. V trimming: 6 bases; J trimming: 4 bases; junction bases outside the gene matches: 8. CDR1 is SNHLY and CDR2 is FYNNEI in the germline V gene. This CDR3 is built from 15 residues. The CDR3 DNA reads TGTGCCAGCAGGGGGACAGGGAGTCTCCCAGATACGCAGTATTTT. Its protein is CASRGTGSLPDTQYF.

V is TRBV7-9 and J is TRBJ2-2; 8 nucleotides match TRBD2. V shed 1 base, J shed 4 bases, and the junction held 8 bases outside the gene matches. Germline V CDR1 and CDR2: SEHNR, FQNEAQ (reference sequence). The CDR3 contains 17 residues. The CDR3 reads CASSLEFREGRTGELFF. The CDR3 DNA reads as TGTGCCAGCAGCTTAGAATTTCGGGAGGGCCGCACCGGGGAGCTGTTTTTT.

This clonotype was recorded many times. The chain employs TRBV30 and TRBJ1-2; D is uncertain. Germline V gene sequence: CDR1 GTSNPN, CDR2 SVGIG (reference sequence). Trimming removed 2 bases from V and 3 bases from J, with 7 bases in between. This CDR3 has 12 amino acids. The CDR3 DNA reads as TGTGCCTGGAGTCCCCAAGACTATGGCTACACCTTC. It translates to CAWSPQDYGYTF.

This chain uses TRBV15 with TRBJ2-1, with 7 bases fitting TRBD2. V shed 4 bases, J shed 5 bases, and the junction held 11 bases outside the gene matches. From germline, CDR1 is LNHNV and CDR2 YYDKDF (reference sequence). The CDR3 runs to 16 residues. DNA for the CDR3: TGTGCCACCAGCACAGGAGTAGCGGGTGGAGACAATGAGCAGTTCTTC. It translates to CATSTGVAGGDNEQFF.